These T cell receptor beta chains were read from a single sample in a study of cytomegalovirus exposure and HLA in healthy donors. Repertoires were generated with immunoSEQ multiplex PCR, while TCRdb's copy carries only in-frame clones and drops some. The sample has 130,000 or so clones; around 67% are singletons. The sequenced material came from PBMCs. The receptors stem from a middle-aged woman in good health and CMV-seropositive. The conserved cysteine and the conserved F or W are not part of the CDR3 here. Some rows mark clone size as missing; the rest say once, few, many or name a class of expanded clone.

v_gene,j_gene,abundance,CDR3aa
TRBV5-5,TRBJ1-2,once,ASSLMIGGEYGYT
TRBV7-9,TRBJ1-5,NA,ASSGGQNQPQH
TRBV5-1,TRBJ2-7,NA,ASSLQQGTYEQY
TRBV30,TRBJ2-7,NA,AWSAGLAGGTTYEQY
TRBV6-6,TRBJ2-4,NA,ASSKDRRNIQY
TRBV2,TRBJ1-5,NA,ASSALPLPTGARQPQH
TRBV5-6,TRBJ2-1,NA,ASSPLGGGRPQF
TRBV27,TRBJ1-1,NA,ASSLQGDTEAF
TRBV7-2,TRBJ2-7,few,ASSSPSGSSYEQY
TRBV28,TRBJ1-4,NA,ASRSGGTNEKLF
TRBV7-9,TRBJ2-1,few,ASSLGLAGGNEQF
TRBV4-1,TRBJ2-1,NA,ASSQEPSGSLHNEQF
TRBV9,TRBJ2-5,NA,ASSVGRGTAQETQY
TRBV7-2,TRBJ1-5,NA,ASSRRVQGVDQPQH
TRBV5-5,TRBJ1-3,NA,ASSLVNSLSGNTIY
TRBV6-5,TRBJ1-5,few,ASTLQPDQPQH
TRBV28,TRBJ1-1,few,ASSFPRTAGATEAF
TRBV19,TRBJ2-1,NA,ASSIDRTGRQF
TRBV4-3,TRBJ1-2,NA,ASSQDLGGLDYGYT
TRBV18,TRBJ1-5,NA,ASSPGQGGQPQH
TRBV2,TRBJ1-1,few,ASREGQGVGTEAF
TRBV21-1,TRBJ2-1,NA,ASSNGFSSYNEQF
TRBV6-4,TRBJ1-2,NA,ASSDSRTGTGGLYGYT
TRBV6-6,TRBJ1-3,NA,ASGWTEGNTIY
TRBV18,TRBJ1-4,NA,ASSPPSATNEKLF
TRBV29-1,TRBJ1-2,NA,SVERQGGGGYT
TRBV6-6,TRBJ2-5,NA,ASSYGGGTQETQY
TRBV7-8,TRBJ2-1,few,ASSPEVYNEQF
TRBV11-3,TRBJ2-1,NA,ASSLAGAGGRNEQF
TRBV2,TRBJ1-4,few,ASRKEATGNEKLF
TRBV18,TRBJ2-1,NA,ASSPGTAEYNEQF
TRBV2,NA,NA,ASSEPFSYEQY
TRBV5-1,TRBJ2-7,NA,ASSTDQGEQY
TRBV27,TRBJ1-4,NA,ASSAKPRGFNEKLF
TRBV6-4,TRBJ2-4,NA,ASDGGGAWCIQY
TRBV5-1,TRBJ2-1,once,ASSPGLAGLNEQF